One T cell receptor beta chain is described in this entry. Clones were sequenced by immunoSEQ multiplex PCR, and TCRdb holds only the in-frame ones, with some missing. The table lists 500,000 or so clones, roughly 90% of them singletons. These data belong to a study of blood T cell repertoires in COVID-19. Overall study: Samples taken during acute and convalescent COVID-19 were collected in the United States, Italy and Spain.

The receptor was isolated from a woman aged 18-29 years who had recovered from COVID-19. The sample comprised PBMCs or T cells enriched from blood (not recorded which).

CDR3 nucleotide sequence: TGTGCCAGCAGCGACCGGACAGGGGTTTACACCGGGGAGCTGTTTTTT. Translating gives CASSDRTGVYTGELFF. V and J are TRBV7-2 and TRBJ2-2; TRBD1 matches at 9 bases. The germline V gene encodes CDR1 SGHTA and CDR2 FQGNSA. The CDR3 length is 16 residues. V dropped 5 bases and J dropped 3; count of bases not matched to a gene: 7.